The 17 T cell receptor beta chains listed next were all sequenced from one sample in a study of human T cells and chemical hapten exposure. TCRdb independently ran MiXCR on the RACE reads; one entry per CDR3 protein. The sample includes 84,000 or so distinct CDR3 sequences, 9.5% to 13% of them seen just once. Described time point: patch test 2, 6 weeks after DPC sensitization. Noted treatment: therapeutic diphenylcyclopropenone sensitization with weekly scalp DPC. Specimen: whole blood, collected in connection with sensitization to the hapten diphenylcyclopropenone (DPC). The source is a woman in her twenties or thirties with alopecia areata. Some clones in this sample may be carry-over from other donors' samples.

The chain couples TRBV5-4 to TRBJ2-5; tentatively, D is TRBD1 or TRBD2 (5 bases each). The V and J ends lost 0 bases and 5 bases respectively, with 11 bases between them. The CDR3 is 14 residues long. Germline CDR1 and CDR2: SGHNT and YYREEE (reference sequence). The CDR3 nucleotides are TGTGCCAGCAGCTTGGGAGGGGCCAAGGAGACCCAGTACTTC. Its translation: CASSLGGAKETQYF.

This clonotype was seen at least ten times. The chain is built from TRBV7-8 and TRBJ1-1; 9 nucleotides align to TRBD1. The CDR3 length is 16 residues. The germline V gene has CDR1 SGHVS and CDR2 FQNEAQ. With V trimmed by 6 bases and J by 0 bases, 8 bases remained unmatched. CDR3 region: CASSIGQGTLNTEAFF. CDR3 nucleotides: TGTGCCAGCAGTATCGGACAGGGGACTTTGAACACTGAAGCTTTCTTT.

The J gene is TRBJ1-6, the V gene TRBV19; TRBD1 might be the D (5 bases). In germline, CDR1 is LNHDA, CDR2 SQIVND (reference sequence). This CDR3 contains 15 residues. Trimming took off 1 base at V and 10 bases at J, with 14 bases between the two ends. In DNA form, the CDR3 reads TGTGCCAGTAGTATAGGGCCCTCGGGGCGCTCACCCCTCCACTTT. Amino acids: CASSIGPSGRSPLHF. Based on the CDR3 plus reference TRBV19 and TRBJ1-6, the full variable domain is DGGITQSPKYLFRKEGQNVTLSCEQNLNHDAMYWYRQDPGQGLRLIYYSQIVNDFQKGDIAEGYSVSREKKESFPLTVTSAQKNPTAFYLCASSIGPSGRSPLHFGNGTRLTVT.

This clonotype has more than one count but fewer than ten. DNA of the CDR3: TGTGCCAGCTCCGTAGCCAAAAACATTCAGTACTTC. Protein product: CASSVAKNIQYF. This chain joins TRBV2 and TRBJ2-4; D is uncertain. CDR3 length equals 12 residues. Germline CDR1 is SNHLY and CDR2 is FYNNEI. Trimming removed 8 bases at V and 0 bases at J, with 5 bases between. Using reference TRBV2 and TRBJ2-4 for the parts outside the CDR3, the full variable domain is EPEVTQTPSHQVTQMGQEVILRCVPISNHLYFYWYRQILGQKVEFLVSFYNNEISEKSEIFDDQFSVERPDGSNFTLKIRSTKLEDSAMYFCASSVAKNIQYFGAGTRLSVL.

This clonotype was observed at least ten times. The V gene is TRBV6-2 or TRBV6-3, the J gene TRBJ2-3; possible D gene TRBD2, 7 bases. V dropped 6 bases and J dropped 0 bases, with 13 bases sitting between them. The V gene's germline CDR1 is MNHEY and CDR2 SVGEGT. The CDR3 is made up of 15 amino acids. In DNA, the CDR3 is TGTGCCAGCAGCCGTCGGGGGGCTAGCACAGATACGCAGTATTTT. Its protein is CASSRRGASTDTQYF.

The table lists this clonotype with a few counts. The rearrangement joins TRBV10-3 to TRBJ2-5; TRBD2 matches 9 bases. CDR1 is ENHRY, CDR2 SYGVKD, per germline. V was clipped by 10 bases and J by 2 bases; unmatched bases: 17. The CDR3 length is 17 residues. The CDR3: CATREGSSGEPQETQYF. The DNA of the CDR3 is TGTGCCACCAGAGAAGGGTCTAGCGGGGAACCTCAAGAGACCCAGTACTTC.

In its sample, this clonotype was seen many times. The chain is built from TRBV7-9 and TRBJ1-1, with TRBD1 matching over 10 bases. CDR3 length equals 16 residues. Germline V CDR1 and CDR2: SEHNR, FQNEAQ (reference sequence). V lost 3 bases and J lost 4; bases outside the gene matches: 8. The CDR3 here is CASSFDKGQGSTEAFF. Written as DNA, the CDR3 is TGTGCCAGCAGCTTCGATAAGGGACAGGGGTCCACTGAAGCTTTCTTT.

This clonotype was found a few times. The CDR3 DNA reads as TGTGCCAGCACCGACCCCACAGATACGCAGTATTTT. Protein product: CASTDPTDTQYF. The chain has TRBV2 and TRBJ2-3; no clear D. This CDR3 has 12 amino acids. The germline V gene has CDR1 SNHLY and CDR2 FYNNEI. V lost 7 bases, J lost 2 bases, and 7 bases lay in between.

In DNA, the CDR3 is TGCAGTGCTAGGGGTTTACGCCCCGGCGAAAATTCACCCCTCCACTTT. It encodes CSARGLRPGENSPLHF. The rearrangement uses TRBV20-1 and TRBJ1-6; unclear D gene. CDR3 length equals 16 residues. Trimming stripped 3 bases from V and 7 bases from J, with 19 bases between. From germline, CDR1 is DFQATT and CDR2 SNEGSKA (reference sequence).

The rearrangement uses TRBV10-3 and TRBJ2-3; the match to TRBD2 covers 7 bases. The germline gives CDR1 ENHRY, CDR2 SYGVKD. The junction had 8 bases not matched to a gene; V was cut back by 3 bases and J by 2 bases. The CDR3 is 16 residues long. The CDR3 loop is CAISDLGGGFTDTQYF. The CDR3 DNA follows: TGTGCCATCAGTGATCTGGGGGGGGGATTCACAGATACGCAGTATTTT.

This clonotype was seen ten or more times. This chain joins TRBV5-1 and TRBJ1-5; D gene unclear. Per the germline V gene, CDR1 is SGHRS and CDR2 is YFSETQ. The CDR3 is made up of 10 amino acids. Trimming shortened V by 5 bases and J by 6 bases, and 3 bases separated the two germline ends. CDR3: CASRGQPQHF. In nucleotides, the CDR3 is TGCGCCAGCAGGGGTCAGCCCCAGCATTTT.

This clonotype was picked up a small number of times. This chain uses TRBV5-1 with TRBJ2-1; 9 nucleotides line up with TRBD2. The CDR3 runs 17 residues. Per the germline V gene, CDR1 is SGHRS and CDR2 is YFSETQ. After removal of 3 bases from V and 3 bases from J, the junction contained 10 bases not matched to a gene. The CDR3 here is CASSSFLTSGVYNEQFF. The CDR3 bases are TGCGCCAGCAGCTCCTTCTTGACTAGCGGAGTCTACAATGAGCAGTTCTTC. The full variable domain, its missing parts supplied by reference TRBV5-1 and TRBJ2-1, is KAGVTQTPRYLIKTRGQQVTLSCSPISGHRSVSWYQQTPGQGLQFLFEYFSETQRNKGNFPGRFSGRQFSNSRSEMNVSTLELGDSALYLCASSSFLTSGVYNEQFFGPGTRLTVL.

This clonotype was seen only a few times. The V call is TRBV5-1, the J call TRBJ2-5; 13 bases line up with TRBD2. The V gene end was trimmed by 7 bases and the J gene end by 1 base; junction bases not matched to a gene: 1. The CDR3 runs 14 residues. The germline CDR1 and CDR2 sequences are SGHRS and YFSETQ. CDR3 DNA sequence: TGCGCCAGCGGGACTAGCGGGGCCCAAGAGACCCAGTACTTC. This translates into CASGTSGAQETQYF.

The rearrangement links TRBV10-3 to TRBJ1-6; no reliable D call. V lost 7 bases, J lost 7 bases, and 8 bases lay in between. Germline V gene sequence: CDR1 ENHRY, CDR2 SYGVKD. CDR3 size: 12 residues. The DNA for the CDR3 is TGTGCCATCACCCCGGGAAATTCACCCCTCCACTTT. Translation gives CAITPGNSPLHF.

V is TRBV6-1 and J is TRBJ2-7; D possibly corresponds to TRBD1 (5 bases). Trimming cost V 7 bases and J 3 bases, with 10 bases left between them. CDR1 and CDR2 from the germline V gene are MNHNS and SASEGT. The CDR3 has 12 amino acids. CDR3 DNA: TGTGCCAGCAAAGCAGGGTACTACGAGCAGTACTTC. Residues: CASKAGYYEQYF.

The CDR3 is CASTRGGPRSYEQYF. CDR3 nucleotides: TGTGCCAGCACCCGAGGGGGCCCGAGATCCTACGAGCAGTACTTC. The chain is built from TRBV28 and TRBJ2-7; 7 bases are shared with TRBD1. V shed 7 bases and J 1 base; nucleotides not matched to a gene: 10. Germline assignment: CDR1 MDHEN and CDR2 SYDVKM. There are 15 residues in the CDR3.

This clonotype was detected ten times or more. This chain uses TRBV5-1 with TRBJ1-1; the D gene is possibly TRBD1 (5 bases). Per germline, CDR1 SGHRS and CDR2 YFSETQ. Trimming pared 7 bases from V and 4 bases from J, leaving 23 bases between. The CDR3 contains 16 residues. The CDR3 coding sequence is TGCGCCAGCGCTCCCCCGGCGGGGGGATTGAGCACTGAAGCTTTCTTT. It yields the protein CASAPPAGGLSTEAFF.